This T cell receptor (beta chain) was retrieved from a study of CXCR3-negative and CXCR3-positive naive CD8 T cells. Points from the study as a whole: Greater hydrophobicity was found in TRB CDR3s of CXCR3-positive naive cells than of CXCR3-negative naive cells.

UMI-tagged TRB cDNA libraries were built via 5' RACE. After re-calling the 5' RACE reads, TCRdb lists one entry per CDR3 protein, DNA absent. The sample yields some 100,000 distinct CDR3 sequences, of which the top ten take up roughly 0.35%. In the case of this clonotype: Its antigen is not known.

The TCR comes from a human donor in good health. Some clones in this sample may be carry-over from other donors' samples. Sample: naive CXCR3+ CD8+ T cells from blood. The subset: CD45RO-CCR7+CD27+CD95- naive CD8+ T cells expressing CXCR3 (TNR3+).

CDR3 loop: CASKGGTYNEQFF. This chain links TRBV2 with TRBJ2-1; the TRBD1 assignment by TCRdb is unverifiable without DNA. Germline-derived CDR1 and CDR2 are SNHLY and FYNNEI. The CDR3 sequence is 13 residues long.